Described below is a single TCR beta chain sequence and its context. Its antigen is unknown. The CDR3 has 16 residues. Germline V lookup: CDR1 SQVTM, CDR2 ANQGSEA. The ends were cut back, 7 bases at V and 3 bases at J, with 25 bases in the middle. Hyperthyroidism patients were newly diagnosed, ill under 2 months, and aged 18 to 65 years. The data were obtained in a study of Graves' ophthalmopathy and Graves' hyperthyroidism. General study results and limits: Ophthalmopathy progression was predicted with about 67% sensitivity and roughly 79% specificity. Blood contained most expanded thyroid clonotypes exceeding 0.001 frequency.

Transcripts of RNA were the source for amplifying TCR beta CDR3 regions. Second-round multiplex PCR came after first-round RT-PCR with HTBI primers. TCRdb analysed the multiplex PCR reads with MiXCR anew, one entry per CDR3 protein. The sample has roughly 350,000 distinct CDR3 sequences; approximately 17% are singletons. The chain employs TRBV29-1 and TRBJ2-7; D may match TRBD1 or TRBD2 (5 bases each). The clonotype originates from an adult woman with stable Graves' hyperthyroidism. Sequenced material: peripheral blood. CDR3 residues: CSALTPGPPGYYEQYF. For the CDR3, the DNA is TGCAGCGCGCTTACACCGGGACCCCCGGGGTACTACGAGCAGTACTTC.